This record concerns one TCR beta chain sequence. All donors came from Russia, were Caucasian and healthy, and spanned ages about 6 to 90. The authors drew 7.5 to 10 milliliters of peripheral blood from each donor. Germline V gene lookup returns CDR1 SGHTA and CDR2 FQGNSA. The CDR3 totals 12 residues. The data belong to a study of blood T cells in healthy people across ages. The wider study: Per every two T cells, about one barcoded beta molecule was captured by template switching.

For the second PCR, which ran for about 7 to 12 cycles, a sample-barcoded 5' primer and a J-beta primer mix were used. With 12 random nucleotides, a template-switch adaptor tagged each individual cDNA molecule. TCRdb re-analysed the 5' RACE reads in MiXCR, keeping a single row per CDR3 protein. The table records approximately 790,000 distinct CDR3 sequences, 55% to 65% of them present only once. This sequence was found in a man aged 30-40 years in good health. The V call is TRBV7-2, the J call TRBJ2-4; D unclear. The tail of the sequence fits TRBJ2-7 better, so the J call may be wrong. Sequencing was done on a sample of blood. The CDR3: CASSFTRGEQYF. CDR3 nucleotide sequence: TGTGCCAGCAGCTTCACTCGCGGCGAGCAGTACTTC.